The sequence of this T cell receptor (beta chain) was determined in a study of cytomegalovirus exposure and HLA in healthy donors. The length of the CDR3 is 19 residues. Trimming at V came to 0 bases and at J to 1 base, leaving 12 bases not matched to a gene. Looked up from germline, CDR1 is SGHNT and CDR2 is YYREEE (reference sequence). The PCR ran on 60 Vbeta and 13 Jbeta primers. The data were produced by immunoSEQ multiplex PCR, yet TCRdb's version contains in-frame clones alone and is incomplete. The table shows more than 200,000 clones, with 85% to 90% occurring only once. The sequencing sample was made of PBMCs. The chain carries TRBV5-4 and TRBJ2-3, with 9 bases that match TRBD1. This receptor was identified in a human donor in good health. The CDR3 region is CASSLGTGVFRAGTDTQYF. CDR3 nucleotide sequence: TGTGCCAGCAGCTTGGGGACAGGGGTCTTTCGCGCCGGCACAGATACGCAGTATTTT. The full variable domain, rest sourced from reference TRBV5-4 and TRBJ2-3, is ETGVTQSPTHLIKTRGQQVTLRCSSQSGHNTVSWYQQALGQGPQFIFQYYREEENGRGNFPPRFSGLQFPNYSSELNVNALELDDSALYLCASSLGTGVFRAGTDTQYFGPGTRLTVL.